This TCR beta chain was identified during a study of T-cell reconstitution after alpha-beta-depleted transplantation in children. Unique molecular identifiers were incorporated when the TCRbeta library was constructed. TCRdb redid the calling of the PCR reads with MiXCR, one entry per CDR3 protein. This sample has approximately 420,000 distinct CDR3 sequences, with roughly 10% found just once. The CDR3 consists of 16 residues. The germline gives CDR1 SGHVS, CDR2 FNYEAQ. V lost 1 base and J 0 bases, leaving 11 bases between the germline ends. The sequence came from a human donor who donated a stem cell graft to a child with acute myeloid leukemia. The chain recombines TRBV7-6 with TRBJ2-3; D remains ambiguous. Sequenced here: PBMCs from the stem cell graft donor, sampled from the stem cell graft. CDR3 nucleotides: TGTGCCAGCAGCTTAGGGCTCGGAAGCAGCACAGATACGCAGTATTTT. Protein: CASSLGLGSSTDTQYF.